Listed below are T cell receptor beta chains from one sample, sequenced in a study of shared clonotypes between healthy human individuals. Produced via immunoSEQ multiplex PCR; TCRdb's table is partial and in-frame only. The sample consists of fewer than 650,000 clones, around 78% of them appearing once. Sequenced material: PBMCs. All receptors derive from a woman between 40 and 55 years old in good health. Some clones in this sample may be carry-over from other donors' samples. The CDR3 runs from the conserved cysteine through the conserved F or W. Each record gives: J gene, clone size, V gene, D gene, CDR3 protein, CDR3 DNA. The D gene is left open where the match is weak. A row's size may be missing; if present it is once, few, many or a size class.

j_gene: TRBJ2-7
abundance: NA
v_gene: TRBV19
d_gene: NA
CDR3aa: CASSRADSYEQYF
CDR3nt: TGTGCCAGTAGTCGCGCAGACAGCTACGAGCAGTACTTC

j_gene: TRBJ2-3
abundance: NA
v_gene: TRBV28
d_gene: TRBD2
CDR3aa: CASSSLSWRELTDTQYF
CDR3nt: TGTGCCAGCAGTTCGCTTAGCTGGCGGGAGCTCACAGATACGCAGTATTTT

j_gene: TRBJ2-1
abundance: NA
v_gene: TRBV18
d_gene: TRBD2
CDR3aa: CASSLLRASGDYNEQFF
CDR3nt: TGTGCCAGCTCCCTACTTAGGGCTAGCGGAGACTACAATGAGCAGTTCTTC

j_gene: TRBJ1-1
abundance: many
v_gene: TRBV4-1
d_gene: NA
CDR3aa: CASSQDRGQMNTEAFF
CDR3nt: TGCGCCAGCAGCCAAGATCGGGGACAAATGAACACTGAAGCTTTCTTT

j_gene: TRBJ2-7
abundance: NA
v_gene: TRBV5-1
d_gene: TRBD1
CDR3aa: CASSLGDSGQGNHEQYF
CDR3nt: TGCGCCAGCAGCTTGGGGGACTCGGGACAGGGGAACCACGAGCAGTACTTC

j_gene: TRBJ2-7
abundance: NA
v_gene: TRBV28
d_gene: NA
CDR3aa: CASRKGAQNSYEQYF
CDR3nt: TGTGCCAGCAGAAAGGGAGCACAGAACTCCTACGAGCAGTACTTC

j_gene: TRBJ2-1
abundance: NA
v_gene: TRBV28
d_gene: NA
CDR3aa: CASSFSDYNEQFF
CDR3nt: TGTGCCAGCAGTTTTTCGGACTACAATGAGCAGTTCTTC

j_gene: TRBJ2-7
abundance: NA
v_gene: TRBV9
d_gene: TRBD1
CDR3aa: CASSVAGTASSYEQYF
CDR3nt: TGTGCCAGCAGCGTAGCCGGGACAGCCAGCTCCTACGAGCAGTACTTC

j_gene: TRBJ2-2
abundance: many
v_gene: TRBV18
d_gene: NA
CDR3aa: CASSPRGDTGELFF
CDR3nt: TGTGCCAGCTCACCCAGGGGAGACACCGGGGAGCTGTTTTTT

j_gene: TRBJ1-1
abundance: NA
v_gene: TRBV7-2
d_gene: NA
CDR3aa: CASSLARESEAFF
CDR3nt: TGTGCCAGCAGCTTAGCTCGGGAATCTGAAGCTTTCTTT

j_gene: TRBJ2-1
abundance: NA
v_gene: TRBV30
d_gene: NA
CDR3aa: CAWSGVNEQFF
CDR3nt: TGTGCCTGGTCAGGAGTCAATGAGCAGTTCTTC

j_gene: TRBJ2-7
abundance: few
v_gene: TRBV7-8
d_gene: TRBD2
CDR3aa: CASSLVPSGLYEQYF
CDR3nt: TGTGCCAGCAGCTTAGTGCCTAGCGGGTTATACGAGCAGTACTTC

j_gene: TRBJ1-5
abundance: NA
v_gene: TRBV19
d_gene: NA
CDR3aa: CASSPIGAWDQPQHF
CDR3nt: TGTGCCAGTAGTCCTATAGGGGCCTGGGATCAGCCCCAGCATTTT

j_gene: TRBJ2-5
abundance: many
v_gene: TRBV6-5
d_gene: NA
CDR3aa: CASSYDTGTDETQYF
CDR3nt: TGTGCCAGCAGTTACGACACAGGGACCGATGAGACCCAGTACTTC

j_gene: TRBJ2-5
abundance: NA
v_gene: TRBV19
d_gene: TRBD2
CDR3aa: CASSTWTSGQETQYF
CDR3nt: TGTGCCAGTAGTACTTGGACTAGCGGACAAGAGACCCAGTACTTC

j_gene: TRBJ2-7
abundance: NA
v_gene: TRBV7-9
d_gene: NA
CDR3aa: CASSLVGTPSYEQYF
CDR3nt: TGTGCCAGCAGCTTAGTAGGGACGCCTTCCTACGAGCAGTACTTC

j_gene: TRBJ2-5
abundance: few
v_gene: TRBV19
d_gene: TRBD1
CDR3aa: CASSISGTGAETQYF
CDR3nt: TGTGCCAGTAGTATAAGCGGGACAGGGGCAGAGACCCAGTACTTC

j_gene: TRBJ2-3
abundance: NA
v_gene: TRBV7-9
d_gene: TRBD1
CDR3aa: CASSLAGGLDTQYF
CDR3nt: TGTGCCAGCAGCTTAGCAGGGGGCTTAGATACGCAGTATTTT

j_gene: TRBJ2-3
abundance: NA
v_gene: TRBV4-1
d_gene: NA
CDR3aa: CASSQDRTDTQYF
CDR3nt: TGCGCCAGCAGCCAAGATCGCACAGATACGCAGTATTTT

j_gene: TRBJ1-4
abundance: NA
v_gene: TRBV7-9
d_gene: NA
CDR3aa: CASSTNPIGREFNEKLFF
CDR3nt: TGTGCCAGCAGCACCAACCCAATCGGGAGGGAGTTCAATGAAAAACTGTTTTTT

j_gene: TRBJ2-5
abundance: NA
v_gene: TRBV19
d_gene: NA
CDR3aa: CASSIDVSLGGGETQYF
CDR3nt: TGTGCCAGTAGTATAGATGTTTCATTAGGGGGAGGGGAGACCCAGTACTTC

j_gene: TRBJ2-1
abundance: NA
v_gene: TRBV7-2
d_gene: TRBD1
CDR3aa: CASSWGQDIQFF
CDR3nt: TGTGCCAGCAGCTGGGGACAGGACATCCAGTTCTTC

j_gene: TRBJ1-5
abundance: NA
v_gene: TRBV5-8
d_gene: TRBD1
CDR3aa: CASSSLRDRGNQPQHF
CDR3nt: TGTGCCAGCAGCTCGTTGAGGGACAGGGGCAATCAGCCCCAGCATTTT

j_gene: TRBJ2-1
abundance: NA
v_gene: TRBV18
d_gene: TRBD2
CDR3aa: CASSLTSGRNNEQFF
CDR3nt: TGTGCCAGCTCACTCACTAGCGGGCGGAACAATGAGCAGTTCTTC